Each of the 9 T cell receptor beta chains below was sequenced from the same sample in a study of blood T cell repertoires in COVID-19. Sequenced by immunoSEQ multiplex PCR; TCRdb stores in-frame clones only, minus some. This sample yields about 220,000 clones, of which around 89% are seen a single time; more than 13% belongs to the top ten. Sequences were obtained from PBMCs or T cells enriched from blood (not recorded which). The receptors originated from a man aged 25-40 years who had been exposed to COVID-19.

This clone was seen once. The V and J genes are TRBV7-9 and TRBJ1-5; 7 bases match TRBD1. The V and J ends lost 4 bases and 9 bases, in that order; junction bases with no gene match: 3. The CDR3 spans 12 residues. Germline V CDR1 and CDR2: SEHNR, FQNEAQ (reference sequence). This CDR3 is CASSSQGGPQHF. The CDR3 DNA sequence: TGTGCCAGCAGCTCCCAGGGGGGGCCCCAGCATTTT.

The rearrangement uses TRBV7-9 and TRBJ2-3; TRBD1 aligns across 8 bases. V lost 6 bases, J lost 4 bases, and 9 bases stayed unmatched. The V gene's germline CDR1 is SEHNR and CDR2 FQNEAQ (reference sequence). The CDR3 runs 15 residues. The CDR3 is CASRLRTGNADTQYF. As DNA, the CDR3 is TGTGCCAGCAGATTGCGGACAGGGAACGCAGATACGCAGTATTTT.

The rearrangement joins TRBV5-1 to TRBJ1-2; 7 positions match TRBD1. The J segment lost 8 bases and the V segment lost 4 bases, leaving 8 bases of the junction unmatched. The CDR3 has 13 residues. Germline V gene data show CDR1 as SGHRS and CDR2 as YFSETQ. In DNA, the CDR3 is TGCGCCAGCAGCCAGGGGGGACTCTACGGCTACACCTTC. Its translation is CASSQGGLYGYTF.

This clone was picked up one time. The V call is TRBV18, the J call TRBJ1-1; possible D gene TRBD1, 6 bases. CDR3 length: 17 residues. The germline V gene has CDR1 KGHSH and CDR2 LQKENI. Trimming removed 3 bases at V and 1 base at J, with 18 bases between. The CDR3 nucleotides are TGTGCCAGCTCACCTGCCGGGACACCGTTTAAGAACACTGAAGCTTTCTTT. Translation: CASSPAGTPFKNTEAFF.

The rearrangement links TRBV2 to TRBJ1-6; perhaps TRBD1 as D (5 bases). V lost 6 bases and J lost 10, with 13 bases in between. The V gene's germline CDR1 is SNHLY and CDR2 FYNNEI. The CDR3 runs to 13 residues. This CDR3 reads CASSDPGPSPLHF. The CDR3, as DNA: TGTGCCAGCAGCGACCCAGGGCCCTCACCCCTCCACTTT.

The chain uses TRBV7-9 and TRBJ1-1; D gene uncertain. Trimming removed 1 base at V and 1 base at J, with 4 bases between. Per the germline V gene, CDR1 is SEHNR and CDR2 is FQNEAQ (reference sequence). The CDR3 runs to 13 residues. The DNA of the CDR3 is TGTGCCAGCAGCTTAGACAGGAACACTGAAGCTTTCTTT. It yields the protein CASSLDRNTEAFF.

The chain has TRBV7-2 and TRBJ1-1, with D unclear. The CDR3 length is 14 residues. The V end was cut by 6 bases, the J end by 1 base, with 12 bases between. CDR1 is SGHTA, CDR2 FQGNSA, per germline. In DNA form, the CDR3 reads TGTGCCAGCAGTTATCAGGTCCGGAACACTGAAGCTTTCTTT. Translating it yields CASSYQVRNTEAFF.

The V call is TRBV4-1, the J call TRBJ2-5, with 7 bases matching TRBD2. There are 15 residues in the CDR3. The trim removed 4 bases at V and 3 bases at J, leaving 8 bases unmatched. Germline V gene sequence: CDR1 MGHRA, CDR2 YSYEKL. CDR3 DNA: TGCGCCAGCAGCCTGCTGGGGGGGGAAGAAGAGACCCAGTACTTC. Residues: CASSLLGGEEETQYF.

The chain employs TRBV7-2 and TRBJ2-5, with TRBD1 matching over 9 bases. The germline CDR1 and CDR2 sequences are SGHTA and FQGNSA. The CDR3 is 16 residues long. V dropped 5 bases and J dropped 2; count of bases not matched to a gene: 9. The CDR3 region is CASSPLTGGGQETQYF. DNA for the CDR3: TGTGCCAGCAGCCCACTAACAGGGGGCGGACAAGAGACCCAGTACTTC.